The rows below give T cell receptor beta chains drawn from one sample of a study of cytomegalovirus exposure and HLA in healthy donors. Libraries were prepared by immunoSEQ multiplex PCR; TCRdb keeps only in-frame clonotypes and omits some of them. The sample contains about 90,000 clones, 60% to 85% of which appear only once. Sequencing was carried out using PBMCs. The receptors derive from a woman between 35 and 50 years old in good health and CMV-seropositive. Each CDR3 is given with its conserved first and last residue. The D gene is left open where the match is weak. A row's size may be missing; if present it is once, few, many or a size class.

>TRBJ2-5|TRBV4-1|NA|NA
CASSQVAGTQYF
TGCGCCAGCAGCCAAGTCGCGGGGACCCAGTACTTC
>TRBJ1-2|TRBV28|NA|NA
CASSTTPTGRGGYTF
TGTGCCAGCAGTACCACCCCTACAGGGAGGGGTGGCTACACCTTC
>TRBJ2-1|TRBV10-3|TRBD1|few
CAISESTGSVNEQFF
TGTGCCATCAGTGAGTCGACAGGGAGTGTAAATGAGCAGTTCTTC
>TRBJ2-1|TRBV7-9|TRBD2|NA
CASSLRSSGSYNEQFF
TGTGCCAGCAGCTTAAGGTCTAGCGGGAGCTACAATGAGCAGTTCTTC
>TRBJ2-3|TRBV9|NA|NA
CASSVVTTISTDTQYF
TGTGCCAGCAGCGTAGTGACTACAATATCCACAGATACGCAGTATTTT
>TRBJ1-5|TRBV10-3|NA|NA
CAISESGGNQPQHF
TGTGCCATCAGTGAGTCCGGGGGCAATCAGCCCCAGCATTTT
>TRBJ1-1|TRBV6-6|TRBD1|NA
CASRYGTEHTEAFF
TGTGCCAGCAGGTACGGGACAGAGCACACTGAAGCTTTCTTT
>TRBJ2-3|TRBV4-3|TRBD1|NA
CASSQDWTGDGGTSSTDTQYF
TGCGCCAGCAGCCAAGATTGGACAGGGGATGGGGGGACAAGTAGCACAGATACGCAGTATTTT
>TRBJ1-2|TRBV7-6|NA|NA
CASSNQRGGYPF
TGTGCCAGCAGCAACCAAAGGGGTGGCTACCCCTTC
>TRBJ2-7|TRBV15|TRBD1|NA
CATRRQGPYEQYF
TGTGCCACCAGGCGACAGGGCCCCTACGAGCAGTACTTC
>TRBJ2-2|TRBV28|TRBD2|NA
CASLRRGLARTGELFF
TGTGCCAGCCTCCGGCGGGGACTAGCGAGGACCGGGGAGCTGTTTTTT
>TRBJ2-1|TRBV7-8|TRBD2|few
CATSAGESYNEQFF
TGTGCCACCTCGGCGGGAGAGTCCTACAATGAGCAGTTCTTC
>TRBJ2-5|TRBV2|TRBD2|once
CASSDIGAGVRQETQYF
TGTGCCAGCAGTGACATTGGGGCGGGAGTGCGCCAAGAGACCCAGTACTTC
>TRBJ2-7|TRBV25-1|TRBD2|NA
CASSPGREGYEQYF
TGTGCCAGCAGCCCCGGGCGGGAGGGTTACGAGCAGTACTTC
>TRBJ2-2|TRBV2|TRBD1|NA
CASTRTGAWTGELFF
TGTGCCAGCACTCGGACAGGGGCGTGGACCGGGGAGCTGTTTTTT
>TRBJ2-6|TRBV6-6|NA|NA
CASSHTGGANVLTF
TGTGCCAGCAGTCACACGGGAGGGGCCAACGTCCTGACTTTC
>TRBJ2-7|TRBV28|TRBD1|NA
CASSSHMGQGLGEQYF
TGTGCCAGCAGTTCCCACATGGGACAGGGTTTAGGCGAGCAGTACTTC
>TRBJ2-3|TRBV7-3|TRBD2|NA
CASSLLKSGTTDTQYF
TGTGCCAGCAGCTTATTAAAAAGCGGGACTACAGATACGCAGTATTTT
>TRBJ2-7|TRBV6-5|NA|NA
CASSSTQTTVLGQYF
TGTGCCAGCAGTTCGACACAAACAACAGTGCTTGGGCAGTACTTC
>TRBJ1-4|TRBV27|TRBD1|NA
CASSSGTGGPEKLFF
TGTGCCAGCAGTTCCGGGACAGGGGGTCCTGAAAAACTGTTTTTT
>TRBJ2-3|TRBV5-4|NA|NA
CASSVTDTQYF
TGTGCCAGCAGCGTAACAGATACGCAGTATTTT
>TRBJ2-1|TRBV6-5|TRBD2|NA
CASSYTGTSGSDEQFF
TGTGCCAGCAGTTACACCGGGACTAGCGGGAGCGATGAGCAGTTCTTC
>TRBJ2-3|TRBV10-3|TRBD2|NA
CAISDGGRASTDTQYF
TGTGCCATCAGTGACGGCGGGAGGGCCAGCACAGATACGCAGTATTTT
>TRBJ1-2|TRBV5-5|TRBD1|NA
CASSDWTGGYGYTF
TGTGCCAGCAGCGATTGGACAGGGGGCTATGGCTACACCTTC
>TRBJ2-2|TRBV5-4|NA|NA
CASRVAGTPQGELFF
TGTGCCAGCAGGGTTGCCGGGACTCCCCAGGGGGAGCTGTTTTTT
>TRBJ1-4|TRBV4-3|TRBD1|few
CASSPRQGATEKLFF
TGCGCCAGCAGCCCTCGACAGGGGGCAACTGAAAAACTGTTTTTT
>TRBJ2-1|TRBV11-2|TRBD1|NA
CASSVDQGANEQFF
TGTGCCAGCAGCGTAGACCAGGGGGCGAATGAGCAGTTCTTC
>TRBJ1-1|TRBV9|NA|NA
CASSAHSEAFF
TGTGCCAGCAGCGCGCACAGTGAAGCTTTCTTT
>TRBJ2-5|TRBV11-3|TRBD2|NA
CASSLRLAGETQYF
TGTGCCAGCAGCCTCCGACTAGCTGGTGAGACCCAGTACTTC
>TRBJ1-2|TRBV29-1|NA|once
CSVILEGGGYTF
TGCAGCGTAATATTGGAGGGCGGTGGCTACACCTTC
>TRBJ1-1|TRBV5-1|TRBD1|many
CASSPDRGAEAFF
TGCGCCAGCAGCCCAGACAGGGGGGCTGAAGCTTTCTTT
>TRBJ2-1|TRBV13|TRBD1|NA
CASSWTGGQYNEQFF
TGTGCCAGCAGCTGGACAGGGGGCCAGTACAATGAGCAGTTCTTC
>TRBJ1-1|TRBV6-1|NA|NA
CASSGQTVNTEAFF
TGTGCCAGCAGTGGGCAGACAGTGAACACTGAAGCTTTCTTT